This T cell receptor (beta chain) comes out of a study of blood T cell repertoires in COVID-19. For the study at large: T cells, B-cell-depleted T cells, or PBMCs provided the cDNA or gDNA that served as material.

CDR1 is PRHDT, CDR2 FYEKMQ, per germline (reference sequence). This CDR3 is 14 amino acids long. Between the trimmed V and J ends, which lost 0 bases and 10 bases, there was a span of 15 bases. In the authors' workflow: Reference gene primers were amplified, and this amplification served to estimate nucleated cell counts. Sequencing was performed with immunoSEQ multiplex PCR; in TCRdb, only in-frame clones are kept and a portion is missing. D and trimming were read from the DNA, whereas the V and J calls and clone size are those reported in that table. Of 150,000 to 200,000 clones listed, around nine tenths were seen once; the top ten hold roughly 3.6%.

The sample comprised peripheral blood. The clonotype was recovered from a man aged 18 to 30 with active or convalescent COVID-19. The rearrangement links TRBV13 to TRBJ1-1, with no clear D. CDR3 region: CASSLGLEELGAFF. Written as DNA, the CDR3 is TGTGCCAGCAGCTTAGGGTTGGAGGAGCTGGGAGCTTTCTTT.